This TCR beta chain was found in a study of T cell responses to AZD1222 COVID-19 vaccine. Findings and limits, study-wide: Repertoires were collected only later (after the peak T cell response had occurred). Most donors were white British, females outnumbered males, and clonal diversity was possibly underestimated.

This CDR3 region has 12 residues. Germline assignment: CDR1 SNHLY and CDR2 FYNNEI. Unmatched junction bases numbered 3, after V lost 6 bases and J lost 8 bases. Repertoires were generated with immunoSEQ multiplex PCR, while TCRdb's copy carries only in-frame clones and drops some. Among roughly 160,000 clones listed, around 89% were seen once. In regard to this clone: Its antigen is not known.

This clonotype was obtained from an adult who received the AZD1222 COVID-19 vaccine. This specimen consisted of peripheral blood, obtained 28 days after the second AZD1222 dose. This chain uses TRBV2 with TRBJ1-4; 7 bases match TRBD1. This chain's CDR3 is CASSGDSEKLFF. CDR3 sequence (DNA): TGTGCCAGCAGCGGGGACAGCGAAAAACTGTTTTTT.